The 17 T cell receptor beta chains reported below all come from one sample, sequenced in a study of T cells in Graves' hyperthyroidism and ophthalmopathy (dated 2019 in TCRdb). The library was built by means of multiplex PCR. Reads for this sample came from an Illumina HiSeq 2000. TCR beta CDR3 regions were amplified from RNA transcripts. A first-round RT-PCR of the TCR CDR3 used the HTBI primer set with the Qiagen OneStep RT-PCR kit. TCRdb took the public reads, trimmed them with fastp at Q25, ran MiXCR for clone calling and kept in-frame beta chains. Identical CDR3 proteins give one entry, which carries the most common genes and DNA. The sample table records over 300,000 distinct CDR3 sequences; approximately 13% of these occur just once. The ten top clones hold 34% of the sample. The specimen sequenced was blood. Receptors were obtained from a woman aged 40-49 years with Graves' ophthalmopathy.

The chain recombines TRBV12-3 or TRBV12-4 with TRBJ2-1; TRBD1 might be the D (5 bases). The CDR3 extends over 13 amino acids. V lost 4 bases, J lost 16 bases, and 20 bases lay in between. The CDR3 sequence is CASSSRFRDSKFF. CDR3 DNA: TGTGCCAGCAGTTCTCGCTTCAGGGATTCTAAATTCTTC.

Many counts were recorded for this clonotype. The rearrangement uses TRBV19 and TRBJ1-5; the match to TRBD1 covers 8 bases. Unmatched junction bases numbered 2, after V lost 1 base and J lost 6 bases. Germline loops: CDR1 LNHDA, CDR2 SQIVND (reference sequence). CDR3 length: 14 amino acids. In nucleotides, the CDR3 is TGTGCCAGTAGTATAGGTCAGGGGGCTCAGCCCCAGCATTTT. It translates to CASSIGQGAQPQHF.

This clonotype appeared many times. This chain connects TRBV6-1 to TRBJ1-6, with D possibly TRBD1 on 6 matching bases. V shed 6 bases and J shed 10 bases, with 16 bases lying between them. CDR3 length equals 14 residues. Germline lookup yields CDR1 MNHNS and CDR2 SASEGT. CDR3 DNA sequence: TGTGCCAGCAGGGGGGGGCAGGGGACATCACCCCTCCACTTT. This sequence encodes CASRGGQGTSPLHF.

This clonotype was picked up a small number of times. CDR3 region: CSATPRRDRVNEQYF. CDR3 nucleotide sequence: TGCAGTGCTACCCCCCGGCGGGACAGGGTGAACGAGCAGTACTTC. V and J are TRBV20-1 and TRBJ2-7, with 9 bases fitting TRBD1. V lost 4 bases, J lost 5 bases, and 12 bases stayed unmatched. There are 15 residues in the CDR3. Germline-derived CDR1 and CDR2 are DFQATT and SNEGSKA (reference sequence).

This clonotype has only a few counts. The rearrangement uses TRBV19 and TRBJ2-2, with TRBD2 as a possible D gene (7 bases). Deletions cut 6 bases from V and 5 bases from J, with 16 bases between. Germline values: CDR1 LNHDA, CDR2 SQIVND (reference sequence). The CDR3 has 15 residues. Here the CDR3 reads CASRGHPAGTGELFF. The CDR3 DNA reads TGTGCCAGTAGGGGACACCCAGCGGGGACCGGGGAGCTGTTTTTT.

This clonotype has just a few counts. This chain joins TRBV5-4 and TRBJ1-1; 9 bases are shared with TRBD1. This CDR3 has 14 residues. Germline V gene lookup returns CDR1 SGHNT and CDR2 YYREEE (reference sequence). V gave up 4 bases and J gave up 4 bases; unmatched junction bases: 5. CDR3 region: CASSGQDRGTEAFF. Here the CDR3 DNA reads TGTGCCAGCAGCGGACAGGACAGGGGCACTGAAGCTTTCTTT. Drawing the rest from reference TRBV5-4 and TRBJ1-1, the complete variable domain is ETGVTQSPTHLIKTRGQQVTLRCSSQSGHNTVSWYQQALGQGPQFIFQYYREEENGRGNFPPRFSGLQFPNYSSELNVNALELDDSALYLCASSGQDRGTEAFFGQGTRLTVV.

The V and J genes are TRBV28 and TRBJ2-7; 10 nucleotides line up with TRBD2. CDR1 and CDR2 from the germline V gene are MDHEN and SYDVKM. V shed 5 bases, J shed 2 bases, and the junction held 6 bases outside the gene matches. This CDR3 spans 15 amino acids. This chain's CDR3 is CASSPASGSTYEQYF. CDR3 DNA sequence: TGTGCCAGCAGTCCGGCTAGCGGGAGTACCTACGAGCAGTACTTC.

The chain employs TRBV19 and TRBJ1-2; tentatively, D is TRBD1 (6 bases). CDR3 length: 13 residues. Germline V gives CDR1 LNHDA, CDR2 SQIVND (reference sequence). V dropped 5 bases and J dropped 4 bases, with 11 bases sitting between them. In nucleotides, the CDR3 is TGTGCCAGTAGTTTTGGGGGGCCCTATGGCTACACCTTC. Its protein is CASSFGGPYGYTF.

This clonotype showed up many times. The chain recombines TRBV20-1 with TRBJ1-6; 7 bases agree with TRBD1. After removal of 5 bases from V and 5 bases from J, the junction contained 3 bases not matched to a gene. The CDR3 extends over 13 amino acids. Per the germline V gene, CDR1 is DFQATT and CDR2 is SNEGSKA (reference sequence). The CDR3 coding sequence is TGCAGTGCTCAAGGACAGGATAATTCACCCCTCCACTTT. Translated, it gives CSAQGQDNSPLHF.

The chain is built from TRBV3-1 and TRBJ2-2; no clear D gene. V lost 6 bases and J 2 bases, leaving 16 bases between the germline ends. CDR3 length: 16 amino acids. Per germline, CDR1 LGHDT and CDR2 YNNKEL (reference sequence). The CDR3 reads CASSYLGRRNTGELFF. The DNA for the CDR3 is TGTGCCAGCAGTTACCTGGGCAGGCGAAACACCGGGGAGCTGTTTTTT.

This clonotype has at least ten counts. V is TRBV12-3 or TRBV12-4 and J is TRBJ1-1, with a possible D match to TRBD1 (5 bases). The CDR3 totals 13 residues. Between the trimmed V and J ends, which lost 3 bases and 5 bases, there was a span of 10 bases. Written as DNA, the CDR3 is TGTGCCAGCAGTTTTTCCGGGGGGACTGAAGCTTTCTTT. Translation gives CASSFSGGTEAFF.

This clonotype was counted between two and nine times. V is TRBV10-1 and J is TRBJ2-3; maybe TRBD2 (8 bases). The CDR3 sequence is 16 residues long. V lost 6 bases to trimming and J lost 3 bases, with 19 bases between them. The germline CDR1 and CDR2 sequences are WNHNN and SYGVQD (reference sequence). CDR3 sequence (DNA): TGCGCCAGCAGGCTCGGACAGGCGGGAGGAACAGATACGCAGTATTTT. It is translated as CASRLGQAGGTDTQYF.

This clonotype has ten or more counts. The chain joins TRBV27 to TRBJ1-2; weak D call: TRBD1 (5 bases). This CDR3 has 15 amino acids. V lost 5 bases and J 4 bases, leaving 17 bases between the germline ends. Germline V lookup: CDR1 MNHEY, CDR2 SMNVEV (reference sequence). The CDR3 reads CASSPSPGPLYGYTF. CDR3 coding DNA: TGTGCCAGCAGTCCCAGCCCAGGGCCCCTCTATGGCTACACCTTC.

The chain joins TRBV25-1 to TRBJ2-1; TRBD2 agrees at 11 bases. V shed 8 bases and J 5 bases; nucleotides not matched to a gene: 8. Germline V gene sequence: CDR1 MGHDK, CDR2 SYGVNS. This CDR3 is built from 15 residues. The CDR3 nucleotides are TGTGCCAGCGGGGCTAGCGGGAGGTATAACAATGAGCAGTTCTTC. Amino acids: CASGASGRYNNEQFF.

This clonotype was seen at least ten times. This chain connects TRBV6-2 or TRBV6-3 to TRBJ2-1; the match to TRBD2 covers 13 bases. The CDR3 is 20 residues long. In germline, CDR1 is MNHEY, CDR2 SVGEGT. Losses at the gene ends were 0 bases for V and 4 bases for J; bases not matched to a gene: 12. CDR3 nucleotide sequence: TGTGCCAGCAGTTACTCGTTACGAATCGGGACTAGCGGGATTTACAATGAGCAGTTCTTC. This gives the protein CASSYSLRIGTSGIYNEQFF.

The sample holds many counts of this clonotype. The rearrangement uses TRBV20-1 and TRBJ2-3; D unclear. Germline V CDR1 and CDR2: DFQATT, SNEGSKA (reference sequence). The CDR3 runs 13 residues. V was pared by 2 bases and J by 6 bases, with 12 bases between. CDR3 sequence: CSARPTPKDTQYF. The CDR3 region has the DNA TGCAGTGCTAGACCGACCCCAAAGGATACGCAGTATTTT.

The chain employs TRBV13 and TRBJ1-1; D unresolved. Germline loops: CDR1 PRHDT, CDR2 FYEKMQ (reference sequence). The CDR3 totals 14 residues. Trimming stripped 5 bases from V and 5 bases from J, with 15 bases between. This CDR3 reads CASSPPVRETEAFF. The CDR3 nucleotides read TGTGCCAGCAGCCCACCGGTGCGAGAAACTGAAGCTTTCTTT.